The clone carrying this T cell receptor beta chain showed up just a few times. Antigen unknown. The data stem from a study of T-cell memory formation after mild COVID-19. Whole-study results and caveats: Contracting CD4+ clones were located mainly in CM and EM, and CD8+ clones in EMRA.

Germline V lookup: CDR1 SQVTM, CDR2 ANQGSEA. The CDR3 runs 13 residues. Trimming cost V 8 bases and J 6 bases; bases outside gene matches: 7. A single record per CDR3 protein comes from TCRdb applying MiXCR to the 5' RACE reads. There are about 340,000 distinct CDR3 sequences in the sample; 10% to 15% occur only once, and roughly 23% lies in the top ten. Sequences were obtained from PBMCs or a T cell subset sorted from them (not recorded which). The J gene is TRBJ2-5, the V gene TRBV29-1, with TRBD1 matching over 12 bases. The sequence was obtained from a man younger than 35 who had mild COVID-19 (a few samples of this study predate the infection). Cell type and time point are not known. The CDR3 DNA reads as TGCAGCTCTCGGGACAGGGGGCCCAAGACCCAGTACTTC. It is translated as CSSRDRGPKTQYF.